This is a list of T cell receptor beta chains from one sample in a study of T cell responses to AZD1222 COVID-19 vaccine. The method was immunoSEQ multiplex PCR; TCRdb's version includes in-frame clones alone and lacks a portion of them. Here the sample spans 150,000 to 200,000 clones, 88% being singletons. The input for sequencing was peripheral blood, taken on day 0 of AZD1222 vaccination. Receptors originate from an adult in good health. Both conserved end residues are part of each CDR3. A D gene is named only where the DNA matches it firmly. A row's size may be missing; if present it is once, few, many or a size class.

V	length	J	size	D	DNA	CDR3
TRBV27	16	TRBJ1-4	-	-	TGTGCCAGCAGGGGGGGAGGGTCGGTTACTAATGAAAAACTGTTTTTT	CASRGGGSVTNEKLFF
TRBV6-1	13	TRBJ1-2	-	-	TGTGCCAGCAGTGATCGGGGAAACAATGGCTACACCTTC	CASSDRGNNGYTF
TRBV19	13	TRBJ1-2	-	-	TGTGCCAGTAGTATCGGGCAGCGCTATGGCTACACCTTC	CASSIGQRYGYTF
TRBV15	15	TRBJ1-5	-	-	TGTGCCACCAGCAGAGGCAGGGACGGCAATCAGCCCCAGCATTTT	CATSRGRDGNQPQHF
TRBV3-1/TRBV3-2	16	TRBJ2-7	-	TRBD1	TGTGCCAGCAGCCAAGAGGGACAGGGTCCCTCCTACGAGCAGTACTTC	CASSQEGQGPSYEQYF
TRBV4-2	16	TRBJ1-2	-	-	TGTGCCAGCAGCCAAGAGGAGGGACGGACTAACTATGGCTACACCTTC	CASSQEEGRTNYGYTF
TRBV7-6	19	TRBJ2-3	-	TRBD2	TGTGCCAGCAGCTTAGCGGTACTAGCGGGGGGGAGCGGCACAGATACGCAGTATTTT	CASSLAVLAGGSGTDTQYF
TRBV10-1	13	TRBJ2-2	many	-	TGCGCCAGCAGTGAGGGGGACACCGGGGAGCTGTTTTTT	CASSEGDTGELFF
TRBV5-1	15	TRBJ1-5	-	-	TGCGCCAGCAGCTTGGGGCAGGGAAGGAATCAGCCCCAGCATTTT	CASSLGQGRNQPQHF
TRBV6-4	12	TRBJ1-2	-	TRBD1	TGTGCCAGCTCACAGGGGCTTAATGGCTACACCTTC	CASSQGLNGYTF
TRBV28	14	TRBJ1-4	-	-	TGTGCCAGCAGTTTGGGGGGAATGGGGGAAAAACTGTTTTTT	CASSLGGMGEKLFF
TRBV7-2	14	TRBJ2-7	-	-	TGTGCCAGCAGCTTATACAGGTCCCCCTACGAGCAGTACTTC	CASSLYRSPYEQYF
TRBV27	16	TRBJ2-7	-	TRBD2	TGTGCCAGCAGTTTAATAGTAGCGGGCAATTCCTACGAGCAGTACTTC	CASSLIVAGNSYEQYF
TRBV29-1	12	TRBJ2-1	-	-	TGCAGCGTCCTGGCGGGGTCGGATGAGCAGTTCTTC	CSVLAGSDEQFF
TRBV7-6	15	TRBJ2-1	-	TRBD1	TGTGCCAGCAGGACCCCGGGACAGAACTACAATGAGCAGTTCTTC	CASRTPGQNYNEQFF
TRBV28	14	TRBJ2-7	-	TRBD1	TGTGCCAGCAGAGCACAGGGGGCGCTATACGAGCAGTACTTC	CASRAQGALYEQYF
TRBV5-6	15	TRBJ2-3	-	-	TGTGCCAGCAGCTGGTCCTTGGTTGGTGGGGATACGCAGTATTTT	CASSWSLVGGDTQYF
TRBV18	15	TRBJ1-2	-	-	TGTGCCAGCTCACCACGGAGGGAGAACAACTATGGCTACACCTTC	CASSPRRENNYGYTF
TRBV12-3/TRBV12-4	13	TRBJ1-6	-	-	TGTGCCAGCACCCAACGGGGGGGATCACCCCTCCACTTT	CASTQRGGSPLHF
TRBV18	16	TRBJ1-1	-	TRBD1	TGTGCCAGCTCACCACAGGGGGCCCCGCTGAACACTGAAGCTTTCTTT	CASSPQGAPLNTEAFF
TRBV21-1	13	TRBJ2-7	-	-	TGTGCCAGCATCTTACAGGGAGCCCACGAGCAGTACTTC	CASILQGAHEQYF
TRBV19	14	TRBJ2-2	-	-	TGTGCCAGTAGTATTGTGACAGTGCCCGGGGAGCTGTTTTTT	CASSIVTVPGELFF
TRBV6-5	13	TRBJ2-7	-	-	TGTGCCAGCAGTTACCCCGGGTCTTACGAGCAGTACTTC	CASSYPGSYEQYF
TRBV19	14	TRBJ1-6	-	-	TGTGCCAGTAGTATTAGCTCCTATAATTCACCCCTCCACTTT	CASSISSYNSPLHF
TRBV4-1	17	TRBJ2-4	-	-	TGCGCCAGCAGCCAAGATCGAGATTTCGGAATCAAAAACATTCAGTACTTC	CASSQDRDFGIKNIQYF
TRBV19	17	TRBJ2-7	-	-	TGTGCCAGTAGTATAGGTAGCAGGGGGGCCAGCTCCGGTGAGCAGTACTTC	CASSIGSRGASSGEQYF
TRBV7-9	13	TRBJ2-7	-	TRBD1	TGTGCCAGCAGCTCGGGACAGTCCTACGAGCAGTACTTC	CASSSGQSYEQYF
TRBV21-1	15	TRBJ1-2	-	-	TGTGCCAGCAGCAAATTTCCAACTAGCAACTATGGCTACACCTTC	CASSKFPTSNYGYTF
TRBV19	14	TRBJ1-2	-	TRBD1	TGTGCCAGTAGTCCGGGACAGGGGAACTATGGCTACACCTTC	CASSPGQGNYGYTF
TRBV4-1	18	TRBJ1-1	-	TRBD1	TGCGCCAGCAGCCCAAAAAGTCTGGACAGGGTGAAGGACACTGAAGCTTTCTTT	CASSPKSLDRVKDTEAFF
TRBV5-6	14	TRBJ2-3	-	-	TGTGCCAGCAGCTTGACAGGGAGCACAGATACGCAGTATTTT	CASSLTGSTDTQYF
TRBV6-5	13	TRBJ1-2	-	-	TGTGCCAGCAGGGGAGGTGGGCCCTATGGCTACACCTTC	CASRGGGPYGYTF
TRBV18	13	TRBJ1-2	-	-	TGTGCCAGCTCACCACCCGCAAACTATGGCTACACCTTC	CASSPPANYGYTF